These 9 T cell receptor beta chains share one sample of origin, sequenced in a study of Graves' ophthalmopathy and Graves' hyperthyroidism. Amplification targeted the TCR beta CDR3 regions, with RNA transcripts as the source material. The workflow started with a first-round RT-PCR run with HTBI primers and then moved on to a second-round multiplex PCR. TCRdb independently ran MiXCR on the multiplex PCR reads; one entry per CDR3 protein. The sample lists under 800,000 distinct CDR3 sequences, about 20% occurring once. Sequencing was performed on peripheral blood. These TCRs come from a young woman with stable Graves' hyperthyroidism. Some clones in this sample may be carry-over from other donors' samples.

This clonotype has ten or more counts. The V gene is TRBV6-1, the J gene TRBJ2-7, with D possibly being TRBD2 (6 bases). The CDR3 is 15 amino acids. V was trimmed by 5 bases and J by 2 bases, leaving 16 bases between them. Germline V lookup: CDR1 MNHNS, CDR2 SASEGT. CDR3 sequence: CASSRDSRGPYEQYF. In nucleotides, the CDR3 is TGTGCCAGCAGTCGGGACTCCCGGGGCCCCTACGAGCAGTACTTC.

The rearrangement links TRBV11-2 to TRBJ1-1, with D perhaps matching TRBD1 (6 bases). Trimming removed 4 bases from V and 7 bases from J, with 16 bases in between. The CDR3 has 14 residues. The germline gives CDR1 SGHAT, CDR2 FQNNGV. CDR3 loop: CASSSQQGFLEAFF. The CDR3 DNA is TGTGCCAGCAGCTCTCAACAGGGTTTTCTTGAAGCTTTCTTT.

This clonotype was observed many times. The rearrangement uses TRBV25-1 and TRBJ2-7; 11 nucleotides line up with TRBD2. CDR1 MGHDK and CDR2 SYGVNS come from the germline V gene. The junction had 26 bases not matched to a gene; V was cut back by 7 bases and J by 3 bases. The CDR3 totals 21 residues. The CDR3 bases are TGTGCCAGCACTCGGGACAGGCCTTTCCTAGCGGGAGGTAGCAGTTACTACGAGCAGTACTTC. Translated: CASTRDRPFLAGGSSYYEQYF.

V gene TRBV6-1 combines with J gene TRBJ1-1, with D perhaps matching TRBD1 (5 bases). The V gene's germline CDR1 is MNHNS and CDR2 SASEGT. The V end lost 7 bases, the J end lost 4 bases, and 13 bases lay between the germline ends. The CDR3 has 13 amino acids. The CDR3 region has the DNA TGTGCCAGCAAAGATGGGGACTTCACTGAAGCTTTCTTT. This encodes CASKDGDFTEAFF.

The rearrangement uses TRBV4-1 and TRBJ1-1; TRBD1 is a possible D gene (6 bases). Germline loops: CDR1 MGHRA, CDR2 YSYEKL. The V and J ends lost 4 bases and 3 bases respectively, with 24 bases between them. CDR3 length: 18 residues. Here the CDR3 DNA reads TGCGCCAGCAGCCGCCAGCCAGGGGCTCAACGTTCGGACACTGAAGCTTTCTTT. Protein sequence: CASSRQPGAQRSDTEAFF.

This clonotype was counted many times. The chain uses TRBV12-3 or TRBV12-4 and TRBJ2-3, with 12 bases fitting TRBD2. The CDR3 runs to 16 residues. The V and J ends lost 5 bases and 6 bases, in that order; junction bases with no gene match: 9. Here the CDR3 DNA reads TGTGCCAGCAGTGATTGGACTAGCGGGGTTTCGGATACGCAGTATTTT. Translation gives CASSDWTSGVSDTQYF.

Many counts were recorded for this clonotype. V is TRBV3-1 and J is TRBJ1-5; D remains ambiguous. V was shortened by 0 bases and J by 7 bases, with 7 bases between the two germline ends. CDR1 is LGHDT and CDR2 is YNNKEL in the germline V gene (reference sequence). This CDR3 contains 13 residues. This CDR3 reads CASSQDRWQPQHF. CDR3 nucleotide sequence: TGTGCCAGCAGCCAAGATCGATGGCAGCCCCAGCATTTT.

The chain uses TRBV2 and TRBJ2-7, with TRBD2 matching over 7 bases. With V trimmed by 3 bases and J by 3 bases, 5 bases remained unmatched. The CDR3 consists of 14 residues. Germline V lookup: CDR1 SNHLY, CDR2 FYNNEI. The CDR3 sequence: CASSDGSGFYEQYF. Here the CDR3 DNA reads TGTGCCAGCAGTGACGGTAGCGGGTTCTACGAGCAGTACTTC.

The sample holds many counts of this clonotype. The V and J genes are TRBV20-1 and TRBJ1-6, with D unresolved. The V end was cut by 0 bases, the J end by 7 bases, with 7 bases between. The CDR3 is made up of 13 amino acids. Germline values: CDR1 DFQATT, CDR2 SNEGSKA (reference sequence). DNA of the CDR3: TGCAGTGCTAGAGATACCGGGAATTCACCCCTCCACTTT. Protein: CSARDTGNSPLHF.